These 21 T cell receptor beta chains were sequenced from one sample in a study of T-cell memory formation after mild COVID-19. TCRdb reprocessed the 5' RACE reads with MiXCR, giving one entry per CDR3 protein. The sample has just over 300,000 distinct CDR3 sequences, roughly 21% seen once. Sequencing was done on a sample of PBMCs or a T cell subset sorted from them (not recorded which). These receptor sequences come from a man younger than 30 who had mild COVID-19 (a few samples of this study predate the infection). Cell type and time point are not known.

The V call is TRBV18, the J call TRBJ1-1, with 10 bases identical to TRBD1. Germline V gene sequence: CDR1 KGHSH, CDR2 LQKENI. This CDR3 contains 15 residues. The V gene end was trimmed by 5 bases and the J gene end by 1 base; junction bases not matched to a gene: 4. DNA of the CDR3: TGTGCCAGCTCATCGACAGGGGGCCAGAACACTGAAGCTTTCTTT. It codes for CASSSTGGQNTEAFF.

This clonotype was seen more than once but under ten times. The V gene is TRBV7-9, the J gene TRBJ2-7, with TRBD1 as a possible D gene (6 bases). In germline, CDR1 is SEHNR, CDR2 FQNEAQ (reference sequence). Trimming took 3 bases from V and 4 from J, leaving 25 bases between them. This CDR3 comprises 18 residues. The CDR3 DNA sequence: TGTGCCAGCAGCTTCCCCATCAAGGGGCAGGGGAATTCATACGAGCAGTACTTC. This codes for CASSFPIKGQGNSYEQYF.

The chain carries TRBV5-5 and TRBJ1-1; perhaps TRBD1 as D (5 bases). Germline V CDR1 and CDR2: SGHKS, YYEKEE (reference sequence). The CDR3 runs to 16 residues. V lost 2 bases and J 0 bases, leaving 14 bases between the germline ends. The CDR3 DNA is TGTGCCAGCAGCTTCAGGCAGGGAAACATGAACACTGAAGCTTTCTTT. It is translated as CASSFRQGNMNTEAFF.

V usage is TRBV30 and J usage is TRBJ2-1; D might be TRBD1 or TRBD2, each matching 5 bases. The CDR3 totals 13 residues. V was cut by 2 bases and J by 2 bases, with 7 bases left in between. Germline assignment: CDR1 GTSNPN and CDR2 SVGIG (reference sequence). The CDR3 sequence: CAWSPGPYNEQFF. As DNA, the CDR3 is TGTGCCTGGAGTCCGGGACCCTACAATGAGCAGTTCTTC.

Only a few counts were recorded for this clonotype. The chain is built from TRBV12-3 or TRBV12-4 and TRBJ1-2, with a weak D call TRBD1 (6 bases). Trimming removed 7 bases at V and 5 bases at J, with 14 bases between. The length of the CDR3 is 13 residues. The CDR3 DNA follows: TGTGCCAGCAATCCAGGGGAAGGGTATGGCTACACCTTC. This codes for CASNPGEGYGYTF.

This clonotype showed up just a few times. The rearrangement uses TRBV29-1 and TRBJ2-1, with a weak D call TRBD1 (6 bases). This CDR3 region has 14 residues. V was cut by 6 bases and J by 0 bases, with 12 bases left in between. Germline assignment: CDR1 SQVTM and CDR2 ANQGSEA. The CDR3 protein is CSVAGASSYNEQFF. The CDR3 nucleotides read TGCAGCGTCGCAGGGGCGAGCTCCTACAATGAGCAGTTCTTC.

This clonotype was seen more than once but under ten times. The V gene is TRBV12-3 or TRBV12-4, the J gene TRBJ1-2; no clear D. V was clipped by 2 bases and J by 0 bases, with 10 bases between them. The CDR3 loop spans 15 amino acids. The CDR3 DNA reads TGTGCCAGCAGTTTAAGTAACGGAGCTAACTATGGCTACACCTTC. This sequence encodes CASSLSNGANYGYTF.

This clonotype has just one count. The chain combines TRBV20-1 with TRBJ1-1; unclear D gene. The CDR3 is 14 amino acids. CDR1 and CDR2 from the germline V gene are DFQATT and SNEGSKA (reference sequence). Trimming shortened V by 2 bases and J by 1 base, and 11 bases separated the two germline ends. The DNA for the CDR3 is TGCAGTGCTAGAAGCCGGAGAGGGAACACTGAAGCTTTCTTT. Its protein product is CSARSRRGNTEAFF.

This chain connects TRBV15 to TRBJ2-2; 11 bases match TRBD1. Trimming cost V 1 base and J 4 bases; bases outside gene matches: 8. The germline gives CDR1 LNHNV, CDR2 YYDKDF (reference sequence). The CDR3 spans 18 residues. CDR3 sequence reads: CATSRAPRDRGFTGELFF. For the CDR3, the DNA is TGTGCCACCAGCAGAGCGCCACGGGACAGGGGGTTCACCGGGGAGCTGTTTTTT.

This clonotype was counted between two and nine times. The genes are TRBV2 and TRBJ2-5; the D gene is possibly TRBD1 (6 bases). The CDR3 runs 14 residues. The germline V gene encodes CDR1 SNHLY and CDR2 FYNNEI. Trimming removed 7 bases at V and 5 bases at J, with 17 bases between. The CDR3 here is CASTGTRIRETQYF. CDR3 sequence (DNA): TGTGCCAGCACCGGGACACGCATAAGGGAGACCCAGTACTTC.

This chain joins TRBV28 and TRBJ1-1; TRBD1 aligns across 7 bases. Germline V CDR1 and CDR2: MDHEN, SYDVKM. CDR3 length: 15 residues. Losses at the gene ends were 6 bases for V and 3 bases for J; bases not matched to a gene: 10. CDR3 nucleotides: TGTGCCAGCAGGACCACAGGGGCGGAGGACACTGAAGCTTTCTTT. Protein product: CASRTTGAEDTEAFF.

The chain employs TRBV30 and TRBJ1-5, with 7 bases identical to TRBD1. Germline values: CDR1 GTSNPN, CDR2 SVGIG (reference sequence). The V gene end was trimmed by 1 base and the J gene end by 7 bases; junction bases not matched to a gene: 4. The length of the CDR3 is 13 residues. The CDR3 sequence: CAWSGQGEQPQHF. The DNA for the CDR3 is TGTGCCTGGAGTGGGCAGGGGGAACAGCCCCAGCATTTT.

This clonotype was counted a few times. The rearrangement uses TRBV4-2 and TRBJ2-1, with D tentatively TRBD2 (6 bases). V lost 5 bases and J 7 bases, leaving 15 bases between the germline ends. Germline V gene lookup returns CDR1 LGHNA and CDR2 YNFKEQ. There are 14 residues in the CDR3. The CDR3 bases are TGTGCCAGCAGCAAGGGAGAGGGGACTAATGAGCAGTTCTTC. It specifies CASSKGEGTNEQFF.

Only a few counts were recorded for this clonotype. The genes are TRBV12-3 or TRBV12-4 and TRBJ2-5, with 11 positions matching TRBD2. The V segment lost 5 bases and the J segment 5 bases; nucleotides outside the gene matches: 13. This CDR3 region has 17 residues. This chain's CDR3 is CASSRRNLAGGSETQYF. The DNA for the CDR3 is TGTGCCAGCAGTCGAAGAAACCTAGCGGGGGGCTCGGAGACCCAGTACTTC.

The chain employs TRBV7-3 and TRBJ2-2; the match to TRBD1 covers 7 bases. The length of the CDR3 is 16 residues. Germline V gene sequence: CDR1 SGHTA, CDR2 FQGTGA. The V segment lost 5 bases and the J segment 4 bases; nucleotides outside the gene matches: 10. In nucleotides, the CDR3 is TGTGCCAGCAGCCACGGCCGGACAGGACTCACCGGGGAGCTGTTTTTT. Protein product: CASSHGRTGLTGELFF.

This clonotype has just a few counts. The J gene is TRBJ1-2, the V gene TRBV12-3 or TRBV12-4; unclear D gene. The CDR3 runs 11 residues. V was shortened by 4 bases and J by 4 bases, with 4 bases between the two germline ends. CDR3 sequence: CASSSLYGYTF. The CDR3 nucleotides read TGTGCCAGCAGTTCGCTCTATGGCTACACCTTC.

V and J are TRBV5-5 and TRBJ2-3; D is possibly TRBD2 (6 bases). In germline, CDR1 is SGHKS, CDR2 YYEKEE (reference sequence). The CDR3 totals 14 residues. Trimming stripped 1 base from V and 3 bases from J, with 9 bases between. Here the CDR3 reads CASSLYRETDTQYF. CDR3 DNA sequence: TGTGCCAGCAGCTTGTATCGGGAGACAGATACGCAGTATTTT.

This clonotype was detected only once. The V gene is TRBV11-1, the J gene TRBJ1-5; the match to TRBD1 covers 7 bases. This CDR3 is built from 12 residues. Germline V gene data show CDR1 as SGHAT and CDR2 as FQDESV (reference sequence). Germline trimming cut 5 bases from V and 6 bases from J; bases unmatched to any gene: 1. The CDR3 sequence is CASSRTGQPQHF. The CDR3 nucleotides are TGTGCCAGCAGCCGGACAGGTCAGCCCCAGCATTTT. The full variable domain, completed using reference TRBV11-1 and TRBJ1-5, is EAEVAQSPRYKITEKSQAVAFWCDPISGHATLYWYRQILGQGPELLVQFQDESVVDDSQLPKDRFSAERLKGVDSTLKIQPAELGDSAMYLCASSRTGQPQHFGDGTRLSIL.

The rearrangement uses TRBV6-2 or TRBV6-3 and TRBJ1-1; no clear D. Germline V lookup: CDR1 MNHEY, CDR2 SVGEGT. Trimming removed 6 bases from V and 8 bases from J, with 10 bases in between. CDR3 size: 11 residues. Here the CDR3 DNA reads TGTGCCAGCAGCACCGTGACAGAAGCTTTCTTT. Amino acids: CASSTVTEAFF.

This clonotype was detected only a few times. V gene TRBV12-3 or TRBV12-4 combines with J gene TRBJ2-4; D unclear. V was trimmed by 3 bases and J by 1 base, leaving 4 bases between them. This CDR3 has 13 amino acids. This chain's CDR3 is CASSFRAKNIQYF. CDR3 nucleotide sequence: TGTGCCAGCAGTTTCAGGGCCAAAAACATTCAGTACTTC.

The chain combines TRBV4-3 with TRBJ1-1; 11 bases match TRBD1. The V segment lost 3 bases and the J segment 5 bases; nucleotides outside the gene matches: 5. The CDR3 totals 15 residues. The V gene's germline CDR1 is LGHNA and CDR2 YSLEER. The CDR3 loop reads CASSQGTGGWTEAFF. CDR3 nucleotides: TGCGCCAGCAGCCAGGGGACAGGGGGATGGACTGAAGCTTTCTTT.